One sample yielded the 5 T cell receptor beta chains listed below, sequenced in a study of control samples from healthy donors and cancer patients. Using immunoSEQ multiplex PCR, the repertoire was profiled, and TCRdb retains in-frame clones only, with some absent. Of 150,000 to 200,000 clones in the sample, roughly 90% were seen once. Sequencing was performed on blood. These receptors were taken from a man aged 25 to 40 in good health.

V usage is TRBV3-1 (or the pseudogene TRBV3-2) and J usage is TRBJ2-3; D may be TRBD1 or TRBD2 (5 bases each). Germline V gives CDR1 LGHDT, CDR2 YNNKEL (reference sequence). CDR3 length equals 14 residues. Trimming removed 0 bases at V and 10 bases at J, with 14 bases between. The CDR3 coding sequence is TGTGCCAGCAGCCAAGAACTCCCTCTGGGGGCGCAGTATTTT. It specifies CASSQELPLGAQYF.

The chain combines TRBV21-1 with TRBJ2-1; the table calls TRBD1, which could not be checked here. TRBV21-1 is given as a pseudogene. The CDR3 spans 17 residues. DNA of the CDR3: TGTGCCAGCAGCAAAGGGACAGGGCTAGAGACGGGCAATGAGCAGTTCTTC. It translates to CASSKGTGLETGNEQFF.

The chain links TRBV14 to TRBJ2-2, with 8 bases matching TRBD2. The germline V gene has CDR1 SGHDN and CDR2 FVKESK. The CDR3 is made up of 16 amino acids. Trimming cost V 3 bases and J 5 bases; bases outside gene matches: 8. CDR3 coding DNA: TGTGCCAGCAGCCAGATGGCAGGGACTAGAACCGGGGAGCTGTTTTTT. Protein sequence: CASSQMAGTRTGELFF.

This chain uses TRBV19 with TRBJ1-1; D is perhaps TRBD1 (6 bases). Trimming removed 5 bases at V and 1 base at J, with 14 bases between. The germline V gene encodes CDR1 LNHDA and CDR2 SQIVND (reference sequence). The CDR3 extends over 15 amino acids. The CDR3 sequence: CASSPRTAPNTEAFF. The CDR3 region has the DNA TGTGCCAGTAGTCCTAGGACAGCCCCGAACACTGAAGCTTTCTTT.

The V gene is TRBV25-1, the J gene TRBJ1-2; D remains ambiguous. The germline V gene has CDR1 MGHDK and CDR2 SYGVNS. CDR3 length: 14 residues. Deletions cut 1 base from V and 4 bases from J, with 10 bases between. DNA for the CDR3: TGTGCCAGCAGTGAATCGAAGGGCATCTATGGCTACACCTTC. It translates to CASSESKGIYGYTF.